This is a list of T cell receptor beta chains from one sample in a study of T cells in localized non-small cell lung cancer. Method: immunoSEQ multiplex PCR; TCRdb's copy keeps in-frame clones and lacks some. Of tens of thousands of clones listed, approximately 86% are singletons. This sample comprised PBMCs, obtained before any cancer treatment. These receptors were taken from a man aged 40 to 69 with stage II squamous cell lung carcinoma. Each CDR3 is given with its conserved first and last residue. The D gene is left open where the match is weak. Where a row states a size, it is once, few, many or the class of an expanded clone; other rows omit it.

j_gene,len,v_gene,abundance,d_gene,CDR3nt,CDR3aa
TRBJ1-2,13,TRBV7-2,-,-,TGTGCCAGCAGCTTAGTTGACTACCGGGGCTACACCTTC,CASSLVDYRGYTF
TRBJ2-1,20,TRBV18,-,TRBD1,TGTGCCAGCTCACCGATCCTATTACGGGACAGGGGGCTTTTAGGAAATGAGCAGTTCTTC,CASSPILLRDRGLLGNEQFF
TRBJ2-7,13,TRBV28,-,-,TGTGCCAGCGCTACCCCGTCGGTTAGGGAGCAGTACTTC,CASATPSVREQYF
TRBJ1-2,14,TRBV30,-,-,TGTGCCTGGAGGACCACGGGGGTTCTCTATGGCTACACCTTC,CAWRTTGVLYGYTF
TRBJ1-3,15,TRBV7-9,-,-,TGTGCCAGCAGCCCGGACGGGGGATCTGGAAACACCATATATTTT,CASSPDGGSGNTIYF
TRBJ1-2,14,TRBV11-2,-,-,TGTGCCAGCAGCCCAGACGGAGGGGCCTATGGCTACACCTTC,CASSPDGGAYGYTF
TRBJ2-2,12,TRBV6-1,-,-,TGTGCCAGCAGTTATAATGTCGGGGAGCTGTTTTTT,CASSYNVGELFF
TRBJ2-7,12,TRBV5-4,-,TRBD2,TGTGCCAGCAGCCGACTAGCTGGCGAGCAGTACTTC,CASSRLAGEQYF
TRBJ1-4,15,TRBV7-6,-,-,TGTGCCAGCAGCCAATGGGCTGGGATGGGAGAAAAACTGTTTTTT,CASSQWAGMGEKLFF
TRBJ2-5,16,TRBV11-2,-,TRBD2,TGTGCCAGCAGCTTAGTTGCTAGCGGGGGTTGGGAGACCCAGTACTTC,CASSLVASGGWETQYF
TRBJ1-2,16,TRBV15,-,TRBD1,TGTGCCACCAGCAGAGGTACAGGGGCAGCTAACTATGGCTACACCTTC,CATSRGTGAANYGYTF
TRBJ2-3,15,TRBV7-2,-,-,TGTGCCAGCAGCTTACAGGGGATGGTCACAGATACGCAGTATTTT,CASSLQGMVTDTQYF
TRBJ2-3,15,TRBV4-1,-,TRBD2,TGCGCCAGCAGCCAGCTAGCGGGGGACACAGATACGCAGTATTTT,CASSQLAGDTDTQYF
TRBJ2-7,11,TRBV4-3,few,-,TGCGCCAGCAGCCTTTTTGAGGAGCAGTACTTC,CASSLFEEQYF
TRBJ2-5,16,TRBV11-1,-,-,TGTGCCAGCAGCTTAGGGTGGCAGGGAAAAGTGGAGACCCAGTACTTC,CASSLGWQGKVETQYF
TRBJ1-5,15,TRBV2,few,-,TGTGCCAGCAGTGAGGGACGCCATAGCAATCAGCCCCAGCATTTT,CASSEGRHSNQPQHF
TRBJ2-1,17,TRBV5-1,-,TRBD2,TGCGCCAGCAGCACCGGGACTAGCGGGGCCTTCTACAATGAGCAGTTCTTC,CASSTGTSGAFYNEQFF
TRBJ2-7,17,TRBV11-2,once,-,TGTGCCAGCAGCTTAGATAGCGTGTGGGACAAACCCTACGAGCAGTACTTC,CASSLDSVWDKPYEQYF
TRBJ1-2,13,TRBV15,-,-,TGTGCCACCAGCACATCCCGGGACTATGGCTACACCTTC,CATSTSRDYGYTF
TRBJ2-1,18,TRBV7-8,-,TRBD2,TGTGCCAGCAGCTTAAGGTGGCTAGCGGGACGCACCTACAATGAGCAGTTCTTC,CASSLRWLAGRTYNEQFF
TRBJ1-5,15,TRBV7-9,-,TRBD1,TGTGCCAGCAGCCTCGACAGGGGGAGCCTTCAGCCCCAGCATTTT,CASSLDRGSLQPQHF
TRBJ2-2,15,TRBV28,-,-,TGTGCCAGCAGCACCACCAAACCGTCGGGCGGGGAGCTGTTTTTT,CASSTTKPSGGELFF
TRBJ2-7,13,TRBV5-1,-,TRBD2,TGCGCCAGCAGCTTGAGCGGGGAAGGCGAGCAGTACTTC,CASSLSGEGEQYF
TRBJ2-7,13,TRBV7-9,medium-sized,TRBD1,TGTGCCAGCAGGAAGACAGGGAACTACGAGCAGTACTTC,CASRKTGNYEQYF
TRBJ2-7,13,TRBV7-2,-,-,TGTGCCAGCAGGGAAACCGGCCCCTACGAGCAGTACTTC,CASRETGPYEQYF
TRBJ2-7,16,TRBV13,-,TRBD1,TGTGCCAGCAGCTTAGGCGACGGGACAGGGTCCTACGAGCAGTACTTC,CASSLGDGTGSYEQYF
TRBJ1-1,11,TRBV30,few,-,TGTGCCTGGAGTTCTTACACTGAAGCTTTCTTT,CAWSSYTEAFF
TRBJ1-1,14,TRBV6-5,-,-,TGTGCCAGCAGACTCGGACTGATGAACACTGAAGCTTTCTTT,CASRLGLMNTEAFF
TRBJ1-4,15,TRBV19,-,TRBD1,TGTGCCAGTAGGGTTCCGGGACAGGGGGATGAAAAACTGTTTTTT,CASRVPGQGDEKLFF
TRBJ2-2,21,TRBV10-1,-,TRBD2,TGCGCCAGCAGTGAGTCGACGGGGGCGGGAGGGCCTCGAGGGAGGACCGGGGAGCTGTTTTTT,CASSESTGAGGPRGRTGELFF
TRBJ2-7,12,TRBV5-1,-,TRBD2,TGCGCCAGCAGCCCGGCGGGGGGCGAGCAGTACTTC,CASSPAGGEQYF
TRBJ2-1,16,TRBV30,-,TRBD2,TGTGCCTGGAGTGTACAAAGAACTAGCGGGAGGAATGAGCAGTTCTTC,CAWSVQRTSGRNEQFF
TRBJ1-1,13,TRBV6-1,-,-,TGTGCCAGCAATCAAGACAGCGCGTCTGAAGCTTTCTTT,CASNQDSASEAFF
TRBJ2-7,12,TRBV28,-,-,TGTGCCAGCAGCCCGGGACGGCACCAGCAGTACTTC,CASSPGRHQQYF
TRBJ1-1,11,TRBV6-5,-,-,TGTGCCAGCACCCGGGGCACTGAAGCTTTCTTT,CASTRGTEAFF
TRBJ1-4,15,TRBV14,-,-,TGTGCCAGCAGCCCACGATGGACAGAAAATGAAAAACTGTTTTTT,CASSPRWTENEKLFF
TRBJ1-5,13,TRBV19,-,-,TGTGCCAGTAACATCCATAGCAATCAGCCCCAGCATTTT,CASNIHSNQPQHF
TRBJ1-5,13,TRBV5-6,-,-,TGTGCCAGCAGCTTGTTTAATAATCAGCCCCAGCATTTT,CASSLFNNQPQHF
TRBJ1-4,12,TRBV13,-,-,TGTGCCAGCAGCTTAGTACGTGAAAAACTGTTTTTT,CASSLVREKLFF
TRBJ2-3,13,TRBV29-1,-,-,TGCAGCGTTGGCAGGGAAAGCACAGATACGCAGTATTTT,CSVGRESTDTQYF
TRBJ2-7,13,TRBV7-2,-,-,TGTGCCAGCAGCCCCCCCTCTGTCAGCCATCAGTACTTC,CASSPPSVSHQYF
TRBJ2-3,15,TRBV30,-,-,TGTGCCTGGACGTCAATGACAACTAGCACAGATACGCAGTATTTT,CAWTSMTTSTDTQYF
TRBJ2-3,14,TRBV9,-,-,TGTGCCAGCAGTCCGGGGACTAGCACAGATACGCAGTATTTT,CASSPGTSTDTQYF
TRBJ1-2,14,TRBV5-4,-,-,TGTGCCAGCAGCACGCAGGGATTAGGATATGGCTACACCTTC,CASSTQGLGYGYTF